The next 11 T cell receptor beta chains were all read from a single sample in a study of Ad26.COV2.S vaccination and SARS-CoV-2 variants. TCRdb's table, derived via immunoSEQ multiplex PCR, lists solely in-frame clones and lacks some. The repertoire holds a few hundred thousand clones, with around nine tenths as singletons. The treatment was: some 20 received Ad26.COV2.S at low or high dose, single or two shots; 5 received placebo; per-sample allocation not given. Sampling was performed 63 days after the first vaccine or placebo injection. The source material was peripheral blood, sampled in a trial of Ad26.COV2.S vaccine versus placebo. These receptors all stem from a person aged 18-60 years who received the Ad26.COV2.S COVID-19 vaccine or a placebo.

The chain couples TRBV4-3 to TRBJ2-7, with D unclear. The germline V and J ends were trimmed by 1 base and 3 bases, with 7 bases remaining between them. CDR1 is LGHNA and CDR2 is YSLEER in the germline V gene. This CDR3 spans 13 amino acids. This CDR3 reads CASSQGLLYEQYF. DNA for the CDR3: TGCGCCAGCAGCCAAGGACTGCTCTACGAGCAGTACTTC.

In this sample, this clone turned up once. This chain connects TRBV9 to TRBJ2-2; D not certain. V lost 0 bases and J 3 bases, leaving 3 bases between the germline ends. CDR3 length: 13 amino acids. The germline CDR1 and CDR2 sequences are SGDLS and YYNGEE. The CDR3 loop is CASSVGHTGELFF. As DNA, the CDR3 is TGTGCCAGCAGCGTAGGACACACCGGGGAGCTGTTTTTT.

The sample holds a few counts of this clone. The gene calls are TRBV28 and TRBJ1-6, with D unclear. Trimming pared 6 bases from V and 9 bases from J, leaving 15 bases between. The CDR3 is 14 residues long. Germline CDR1 reads MDHEN; CDR2 reads SYDVKM. The CDR3 loop is CASSPPEMASPLHF. DNA for the CDR3: TGTGCCAGCAGCCCTCCAGAAATGGCTTCACCCCTCCACTTT. The full variable domain, its missing parts supplied by reference TRBV28 and TRBJ1-6, is DVKVTQSSRYLVKRTGEKVFLECVQDMDHENMFWYRQDPGLGLRLIYFSYDVKMKEKGDIPEGYSVSREKKERFSLILESASTNQTSMYLCASSPPEMASPLHFGNGTRLTVT.

The chain employs TRBV4-3 and TRBJ2-3, with D tentatively TRBD2 (7 bases). CDR1 is LGHNA and CDR2 is YSLEER in the germline V gene. With 0 bases removed from V and 2 bases from J, the gap between germline ends came to 12 bases. The CDR3 runs 16 residues. The CDR3: CASSQDEGGTTDTQYF. The CDR3 DNA reads as TGCGCCAGCAGCCAAGACGAGGGGGGGACCACAGATACGCAGTATTTT.

In this sample, this clone turned up once. V is TRBV6-5 and J is TRBJ2-5; 7 bases fit TRBD1. The J segment lost 0 bases and the V segment lost 5 bases, leaving 0 bases of the junction unmatched. Germline V gene lookup returns CDR1 MNHEY and CDR2 SVGAGI. The CDR3 sequence is 13 residues long. The chain's CDR3 is CASSTGDQETQYF. The CDR3 nucleotides read TGTGCCAGCAGTACAGGGGACCAAGAGACCCAGTACTTC.

The rearrangement joins TRBV9 to TRBJ2-5, with 7 bases that match TRBD1. CDR1 SGDLS and CDR2 YYNGEE come from the germline V gene. Germline trimming cut 0 bases from V and 3 bases from J; bases unmatched to any gene: 5. The CDR3 consists of 15 residues. The CDR3 nucleotides read TGTGCCAGCAGCGTAGCAGGGACAGACAAAGAGACCCAGTACTTC. This translates into CASSVAGTDKETQYF.

The genes are TRBV14 and TRBJ2-7; possibly TRBD1 or TRBD2 for D (5 bases each). Germline V gene lookup returns CDR1 SGHDN and CDR2 FVKESK. Trimming stripped 2 bases from V and 3 bases from J, with 11 bases between. This CDR3 has 14 residues. The CDR3, as DNA: TGTGCCAGCAGCCAACGGGGCCGCGGCTACGAGCAGTACTTC. It encodes CASSQRGRGYEQYF.

In its sample, this clone was seen once. The chain links TRBV9 to TRBJ2-4; TRBD1 matches 8 bases. V was clipped by 3 bases and J by 4 bases; unmatched bases: 18. The CDR3 is 19 amino acids. CDR1 is SGDLS and CDR2 is YYNGEE in the germline V gene. This CDR3 is CASSDNPHGQGSGKNIQYF. The CDR3 bases are TGTGCCAGCAGCGACAACCCGCACGGACAGGGTAGTGGTAAAAACATTCAGTACTTC. Variable domain in full (rest from reference TRBV9 and TRBJ2-4): DSGVTQTPKHLITATGQRVTLRCSPRSGDLSVYWYQQSLDQGLQFLIQYYNGEERAKGNILERFSAQQFPDLHSELNLSSLELGDSALYFCASSDNPHGQGSGKNIQYFGAGTRLSVL.

V and J are TRBV4-2 and TRBJ1-6; unclear D gene. The CDR3 spans 16 residues. The V end was cut by 0 bases, the J end by 7 bases, with 13 bases between. The germline V gene encodes CDR1 LGHNA and CDR2 YNFKEQ. The CDR3 region is CASSQEYGQQNSPLHF. CDR3 DNA: TGTGCCAGCAGCCAAGAGTACGGGCAGCAGAATTCACCCCTCCACTTT.

CDR3 in amino acids: CASSHRANNSPLHF. CDR3 nucleotide sequence: TGCGCCAGCAGCCATCGAGCTAATAATTCACCCCTCCACTTT. This chain connects TRBV4-3 to TRBJ1-6; D is uncertain. The V end lost 3 bases, the J end lost 5 bases, and 8 bases lay between the germline ends. From germline, CDR1 is LGHNA and CDR2 YSLEER. The CDR3 contains 14 residues.

The rearrangement uses TRBV25-1 and TRBJ1-4; TRBD1 aligns across 7 bases. The CDR3 runs to 16 residues. In germline, CDR1 is MGHDK, CDR2 SYGVNS. With 4 bases clipped from V and 8 bases from J, the junction kept 13 bases outside the gene matches. For the CDR3, the DNA is TGTGCCAGCAGTGTTCGACTGGGGGGGACAGAGGAAAAACTGTTTTTT. It yields the protein CASSVRLGGTEEKLFF.